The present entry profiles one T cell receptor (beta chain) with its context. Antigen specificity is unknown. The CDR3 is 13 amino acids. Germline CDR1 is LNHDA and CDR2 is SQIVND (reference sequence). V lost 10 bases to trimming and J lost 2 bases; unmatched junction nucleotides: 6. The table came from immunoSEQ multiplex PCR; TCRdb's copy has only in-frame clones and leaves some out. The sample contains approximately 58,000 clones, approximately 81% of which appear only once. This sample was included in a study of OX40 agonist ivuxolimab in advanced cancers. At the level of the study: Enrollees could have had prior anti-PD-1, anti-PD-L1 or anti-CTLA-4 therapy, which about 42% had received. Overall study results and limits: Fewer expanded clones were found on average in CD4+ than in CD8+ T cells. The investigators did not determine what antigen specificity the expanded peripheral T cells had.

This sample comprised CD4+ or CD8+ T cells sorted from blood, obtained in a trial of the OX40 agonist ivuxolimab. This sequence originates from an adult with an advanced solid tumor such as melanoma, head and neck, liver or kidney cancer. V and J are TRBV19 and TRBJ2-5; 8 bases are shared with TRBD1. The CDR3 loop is CATKGTGQETQYF. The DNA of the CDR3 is TGTGCCACAAAAGGGACAGGACAAGAGACCCAGTACTTC.